This is a list of T cell receptor beta chains from one sample in a study of T cell repertoires in cytomegalovirus infection. No antigens are known for them. A single record per CDR3 protein comes from TCRdb applying MiXCR to the reads. The sample shows 300,000 to 400,000 distinct CDR3 sequences, around 29% of them seen only once. The material was cultured PBMCs, obtained from culture after CMV antigen stimulation. The receptors here all came from a human donor in good health (CMV status not recorded). Some clones in this sample may be carry-over from other donors' samples. CDR3s include the opening cysteine and the closing phenylalanine or tryptophan. The order of the fields is J gene, V gene, CDR3 protein.

TRBJ1-5 | TRBV7-9 | CASSLGGTQPQHF
TRBJ1-2 | TRBV10-3 | CAISESSAGNGYTF
TRBJ2-7 | TRBV27 | CASSLGTSGTGAYEQYF
TRBJ1-3 | TRBV6-6 | CASSYLPTVEAGNTIYF
TRBJ1-6 | TRBV3-1 | CASSLRQGLSPLHF
TRBJ1-5 | TRBV7-8 | CASSLAQPGQPQHF
TRBJ2-5 | TRBV7-8 | CASTSTGRGETQYF
TRBJ1-1 | TRBV7-2 | CASSLGVGSAEAFF
TRBJ1-3 | TRBV28 | CASSYRPSSGNTIYF
TRBJ1-1 | TRBV27 | CASSGVTEAFF
TRBJ1-1 | TRBV18 | CASSFRLGDGLLNTEAFF
TRBJ1-1 | TRBV10-3 | CAAQEGPPSTEAFF
TRBJ2-2 | TRBV5-4 | CASSLRLASDTGELFF
TRBJ1-5 | TRBV27 | CASSLSGTGSYGQPQHF
TRBJ1-4 | TRBV7-8 | CASSFPGGRREKLFF
TRBJ1-1 | TRBV7-9 | CASSYGGGAGTEAFF
TRBJ1-6 | TRBV6-2/TRBV6-3 | CASSYPPGSHNSPLHF
TRBJ1-2 | TRBV19 | CASSIGRGDNYGYTF
TRBJ2-2 | TRBV10-3 | CAISVGGGIGELFF
TRBJ2-7 | TRBV7-9 | CASSATGTPSYEQYF
TRBJ1-5 | TRBV30 | CAWSHGVDQPQHF
TRBJ2-7 | TRBV6-6 | CASSYLAATGTKTYEQYF
TRBJ2-5 | TRBV2 | CASSPRTLQETQYF
TRBJ2-3 | TRBV5-1 | CASSTLAGAPDTQYF
TRBJ1-5 | TRBV10-3 | CAISEGRESNQPQHF